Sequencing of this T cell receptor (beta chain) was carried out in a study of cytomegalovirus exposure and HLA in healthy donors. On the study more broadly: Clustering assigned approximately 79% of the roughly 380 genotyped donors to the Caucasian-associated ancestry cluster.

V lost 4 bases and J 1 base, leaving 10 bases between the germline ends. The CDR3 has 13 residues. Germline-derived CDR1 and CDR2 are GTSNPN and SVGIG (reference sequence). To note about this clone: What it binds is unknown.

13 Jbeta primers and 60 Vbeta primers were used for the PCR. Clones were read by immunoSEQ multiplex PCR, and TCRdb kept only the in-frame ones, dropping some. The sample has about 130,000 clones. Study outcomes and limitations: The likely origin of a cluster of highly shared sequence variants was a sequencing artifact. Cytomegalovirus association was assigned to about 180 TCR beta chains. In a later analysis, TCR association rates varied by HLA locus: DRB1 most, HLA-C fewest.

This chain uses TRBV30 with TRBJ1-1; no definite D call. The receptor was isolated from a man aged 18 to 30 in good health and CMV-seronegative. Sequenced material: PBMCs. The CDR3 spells CAWNPRGNTEAFF. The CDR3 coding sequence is TGTGCCTGGAACCCCCGGGGGAACACTGAAGCTTTCTTT.